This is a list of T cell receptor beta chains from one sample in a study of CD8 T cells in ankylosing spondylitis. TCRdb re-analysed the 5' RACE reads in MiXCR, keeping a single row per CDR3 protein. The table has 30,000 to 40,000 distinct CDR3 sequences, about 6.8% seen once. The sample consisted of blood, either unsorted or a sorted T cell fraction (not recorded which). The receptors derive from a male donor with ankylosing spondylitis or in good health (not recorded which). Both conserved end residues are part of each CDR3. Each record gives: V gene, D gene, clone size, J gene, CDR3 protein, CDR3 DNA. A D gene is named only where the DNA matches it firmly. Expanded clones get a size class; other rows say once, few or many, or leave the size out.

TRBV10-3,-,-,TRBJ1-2,CAISEGSPRDYGYTF,TGTGCCATCAGTGAGGGCAGCCCTCGCGACTATGGCTACACCTTC
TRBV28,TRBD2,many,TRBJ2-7,CASRVSGSYEQYF,TGTGCCAGCAGGGTTAGCGGGAGCTACGAGCAGTACTTC
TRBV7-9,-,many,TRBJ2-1,CASSLEAQRAYNEQFF,TGTGCCAGCAGCTTAGAGGCCCAGCGGGCCTACAATGAGCAGTTCTTC
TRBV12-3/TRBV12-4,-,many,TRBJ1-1,CASSPKDRMNTEAFF,TGTGCCAGCAGTCCAAAGGACCGCATGAACACTGAAGCTTTCTTT
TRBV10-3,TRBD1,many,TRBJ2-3,CAIRAGGGTDTQYF,TGTGCCATCAGAGCAGGGGGCGGGACAGATACGCAGTATTTT
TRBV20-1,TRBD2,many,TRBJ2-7,CSARDRELAGATYEQYF,TGCAGTGCTAGAGATCGAGAACTAGCGGGAGCGACGTACGAGCAGTACTTC
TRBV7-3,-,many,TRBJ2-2,CASSLLSGVGELFF,TGTGCCAGCAGCTTACTTTCGGGAGTGGGGGAGCTGTTTTTT
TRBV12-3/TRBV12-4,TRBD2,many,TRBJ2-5,CASSLAGGVETQYF,TGTGCCAGCAGTCTAGCGGGAGGGGTCGAGACCCAGTACTTC
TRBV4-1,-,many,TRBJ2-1,CASSQDSSYNEQFF,TGCGCCAGCAGCCAAGACAGCTCCTACAATGAGCAGTTCTTC
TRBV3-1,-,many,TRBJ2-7,CASTDSYEQYF,TGTGCCAGCACAGATTCCTACGAGCAGTACTTC
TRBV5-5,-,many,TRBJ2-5,CASGRDTQETQYF,TGTGCCAGCGGAAGGGACACCCAAGAGACCCAGTACTTC
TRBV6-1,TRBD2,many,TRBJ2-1,CASSDLAASYNEQFF,TGTGCCAGCAGTGATCTAGCGGCCTCCTACAATGAGCAGTTCTTC
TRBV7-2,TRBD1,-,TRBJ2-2,CASSRGQGGTGELFF,TGTGCCAGCAGCAGGGGACAGGGAGGTACCGGGGAGCTGTTTTTT
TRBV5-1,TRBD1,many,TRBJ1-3,CASSFGTGRPGNTIYF,TGCGCCAGCAGCTTTGGGACAGGGCGACCTGGAAACACCATATATTTT
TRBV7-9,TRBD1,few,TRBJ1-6,CASSLDDRGNSPLHF,TGTGCCAGCAGCTTAGATGACAGGGGTAATTCACCCCTCCACTTT
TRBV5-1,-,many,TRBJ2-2,CASSFATGSTGELFF,TGCGCCAGCAGCTTCGCAACAGGGTCCACCGGGGAGCTGTTTTTT
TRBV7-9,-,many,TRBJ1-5,CASSPGGYSNQPQHF,TGTGCCAGCAGCCCTGGAGGTTATAGCAATCAGCCCCAGCATTTT
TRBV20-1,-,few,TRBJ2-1,CSPGGGSSYNEQFF,TGCAGTCCCGGAGGGGGAAGCTCCTACAATGAGCAGTTCTTC
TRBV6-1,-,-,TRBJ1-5,CASKEIGAAPQHF,TGTGCCAGCAAAGAAATAGGGGCGGCGCCCCAGCATTTT
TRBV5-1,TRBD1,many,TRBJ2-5,CASSLGQGETQYF,TGCGCCAGCAGCTTGGGACAGGGAGAGACCCAGTACTTC
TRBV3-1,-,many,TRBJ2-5,CASSQVSGGGKETQYF,TGTGCCAGCAGCCAAGTTTCTGGCGGTGGGAAAGAGACCCAGTACTTC
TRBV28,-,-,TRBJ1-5,CASSSWGAEGNQPQHF,TGTGCCAGCAGTTCATGGGGGGCTGAGGGCAATCAGCCCCAGCATTTT
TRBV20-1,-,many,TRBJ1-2,CSARSLDTYHGYTF,TGCAGTGCTAGATCCTTGGACACATATCATGGCTACACCTTC
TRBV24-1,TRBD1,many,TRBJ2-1,CATSPPGQDYNEQFF,TGTGCCACCAGCCCACCGGGACAGGACTACAATGAGCAGTTCTTC
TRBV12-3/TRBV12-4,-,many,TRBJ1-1,CASNPGHMNTEAFF,TGTGCCAGCAACCCGGGACATATGAACACTGAAGCTTTCTTT
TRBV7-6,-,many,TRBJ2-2,CASSLIWGPGELFF,TGTGCCAGCAGCTTAATCTGGGGCCCCGGGGAGCTGTTTTTT
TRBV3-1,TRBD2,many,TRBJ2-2,CASSENPSGRSGELFF,TGTGCCAGCAGCGAAAATCCTAGCGGGAGATCCGGGGAGCTGTTTTTT
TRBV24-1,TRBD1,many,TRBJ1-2,CATSDPTGKAPSYTF,TGTGCCACCAGTGACCCGACAGGGAAGGCCCCTAGCTACACCTTC
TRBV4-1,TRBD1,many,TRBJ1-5,CASSQDLGQGSGQPQHF,TGCGCCAGCAGCCAAGATTTGGGACAGGGCTCAGGGCAGCCCCAGCATTTT
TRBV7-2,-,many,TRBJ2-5,CASSLGSVGETQYF,TGTGCCAGCAGCTTAGGGTCTGTGGGAGAGACCCAGTACTTC
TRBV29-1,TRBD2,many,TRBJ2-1,CSVAGTSGGNEQFF,TGCAGCGTTGCCGGGACTAGCGGCGGCAATGAGCAGTTCTTC
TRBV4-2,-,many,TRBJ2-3,CASSQDLATTRTDTQYF,TGTGCCAGCAGCCAAGATTTGGCTACAACTAGGACGGATACGCAGTATTTT
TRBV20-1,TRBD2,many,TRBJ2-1,CCARDTGRLADLSSYNEQFF,TGCTGTGCTAGAGATACCGGGAGGCTAGCGGATCTAAGCTCCTACAATGAGCAGTTCTTC
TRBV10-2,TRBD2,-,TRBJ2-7,CASSDLGGSSYEQYF,TGCGCCAGCAGTGATTTGGGCGGGAGCTCCTACGAGCAGTACTTC
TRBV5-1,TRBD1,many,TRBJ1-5,CASSTGQGNQPQHF,TGCGCCAGCAGCACCGGACAGGGCAATCAGCCCCAGCATTTT
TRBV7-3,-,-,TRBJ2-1,CASSFSSLGEQFF,TGTGCCAGCAGCTTCTCTAGTCTGGGTGAGCAGTTCTTC
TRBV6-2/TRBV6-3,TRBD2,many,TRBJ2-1,CASELAGDYNEQFF,TGTGCCAGCGAACTAGCGGGGGACTACAATGAGCAGTTCTTC
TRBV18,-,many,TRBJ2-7,CASSPPIRGGEEQYF,TGTGCCAGCTCACCACCGATCAGGGGAGGAGAGGAGCAGTACTTC
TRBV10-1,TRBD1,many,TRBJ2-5,CASSDRDRGRETQYF,TGCGCCAGCAGTGACCGGGACAGGGGCCGGGAGACCCAGTACTTC
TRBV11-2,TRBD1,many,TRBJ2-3,CASSSDRGSDTQYF,TGTGCCAGCAGCTCGGACAGGGGGTCGGATACGCAGTATTTT
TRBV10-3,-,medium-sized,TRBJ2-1,CAISATTGTNARYNEQFF,TGTGCCATCAGTGCAACAACCGGGACGAACGCCCGGTACAATGAGCAGTTCTTC
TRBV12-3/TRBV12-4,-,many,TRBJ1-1,CASSLKGGVSEAFF,TGTGCCAGCAGTTTAAAGGGGGGCGTCTCTGAAGCTTTCTTT
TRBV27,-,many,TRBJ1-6,CASSLSPAVNSPLHF,TGTGCCAGCAGTTTATCGCCGGCAGTTAATTCACCCCTCCACTTT
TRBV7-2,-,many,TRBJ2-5,CASSFSYGETQYF,TGTGCCAGCAGCTTTTCCTACGGAGAGACCCAGTACTTC
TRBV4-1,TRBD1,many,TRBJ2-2,CASSQFPGQSNTGELFF,TGCGCCAGCAGCCAATTTCCGGGACAGTCGAACACCGGGGAGCTGTTTTTT